This is a list of T cell receptor beta chains from one sample in a study of OX40 agonist ivuxolimab in advanced cancers. Measured with immunoSEQ multiplex PCR; TCRdb has only the in-frame clones, and not every one. The sample includes 20,000 to 25,000 clones, approximately 91% of them seen just once. This specimen consisted of CD4+ or CD8+ T cells sorted from blood, obtained in a trial of the OX40 agonist ivuxolimab. All receptors come from an adult with an advanced solid tumor such as melanoma, head and neck, liver or kidney cancer. CDR3s include the opening cysteine and the closing phenylalanine or tryptophan. A D gene is named only where the DNA matches it firmly. A clone size is listed for some rows: how often the clone was seen (once, few, many), or a class if it is expanded.

d_call j_call v_call clone_size cdr3_nt cdr3_aa
TRBD2 TRBJ2-1 TRBV9 . TGTGCCAGCAGCGGGCTAGCGGGAGCCAGTGAGCAGTTCTTC CASSGLAGASEQFF
TRBD1 TRBJ1-2 TRBV5-1 once TGCGCCAGCAGGGAGGGACAGGCTGTCTATGGCTACACCTTC CASREGQAVYGYTF
. TRBJ1-1 TRBV10-3 . TGTGCCATCAGTGAGGCACGGAACACTGAAGCTTTCTTT CAISEARNTEAFF
. TRBJ1-5 TRBV6-1 once TGTGCCAGCGTAGCCTCTTATAGCAATCAGCCCCAGCATTTT CASVASYSNQPQHF
. TRBJ1-1 TRBV6-6 . TGTGCCAGCACCACCGGGGCGGTGGGCGCTTTCTTT CASTTGAVGAFF
TRBD2 TRBJ2-7 TRBV11-3 . TGTGCCAGCAGCTTAGGATTTGCGGGAGGGAGCTCCTACGAGCAGTACTTC CASSLGFAGGSSYEQYF
TRBD2 TRBJ2-3 TRBV13 . TGTGCCAGCAGCTTAGTTGGGGCTAGCGGGAGAAAAGATACGCAGTATTTT CASSLVGASGRKDTQYF
TRBD1 TRBJ1-3 TRBV4-3 . TGCGCCAGCAGCCAGACCACAGGGGGCTCTGGAAACACCATATATTTT CASSQTTGGSGNTIYF
. TRBJ1-1 TRBV7-4 . TGTGCCAGCAGCTGGACAGTGAACACTGAAGCTTTCTTT CASSWTVNTEAFF
TRBD2 TRBJ2-1 TRBV19 . TGTGCCAGTAGTGCCACTAGCGGCAATGAGCAGTTCTTC CASSATSGNEQFF
TRBD1 TRBJ1-1 TRBV6-5 once TGTGCCAGCAGTTACGGTGACAGGGGTGACACTGAAGCTTTCTTT CASSYGDRGDTEAFF
TRBD1 TRBJ2-7 TRBV19 . TGTGCCAGTAGTCACGGATTCGACAGGGGTTCCCACGAGCAGTACTTC CASSHGFDRGSHEQYF
. TRBJ2-6 TRBV18 . TGTGCCAGCTCACCACCGGGGGCCAACGTCCTGACTTTC CASSPPGANVLTF
. TRBJ2-3 TRBV11-2 . TGTGCCAGCAGGTACGGATTCACAGATACGCAGTATTTT CASRYGFTDTQYF
. TRBJ1-1 TRBV14 . TGTGCCAGCAGCCAATCATACACTGAAGCTTTCTTT CASSQSYTEAFF
TRBD1 TRBJ2-5 TRBV18 . TGTGCCAGCTCATGGGACAGGGGAGCCCAAGAGACCCAGTACTTC CASSWDRGAQETQYF
. TRBJ1-1 TRBV30 few TGTGCCTGGAGTGGCGGGACCACTGAAGCTTTCTTT CAWSGGTTEAFF
TRBD1 TRBJ1-2 TRBV19 . TGTGCCAGTAGTATGGAGGGTCAGGGGGCTTTTGGCTACACCTTC CASSMEGQGAFGYTF
. TRBJ2-7 TRBV5-6 . TGTGCCAGCAGCTTGTCGGCGGACCCTACCGAGCAGTACTTC CASSLSADPTEQYF
. TRBJ1-6 TRBV5-1 . TGCGCCAGCAGCTTGGAAGGGCAGAGCAATTCACCCCTCCACTTT CASSLEGQSNSPLHF
. TRBJ2-6 TRBV28 . TGTGCCAGCAGTTTAGTCGGGGCCAACGTCCTGACTTTC CASSLVGANVLTF
TRBD1 TRBJ2-7 TRBV19 . TGTGCCAGTAGTATATCTTCCGGACAGGGAGTTAACGAGCAGTACTTC CASSISSGQGVNEQYF
. TRBJ2-2 TRBV27 . TGTGCCAGCAGCCCGTGGGTGGAGAGGGTGACCGGGGAGCTGTTTTTT CASSPWVERVTGELFF
. TRBJ2-2 TRBV10-3 . TGTGCCATCAGCGACATAGGGGGGGCGCGGGGCACCGGGGAGCTGTTTTTT CAISDIGGARGTGELFF
. TRBJ1-1 TRBV15 . TGTGCCACCAGCAGAGATAAGCGGACCCCGGGAGCTTTCTTT CATSRDKRTPGAFF
TRBD1 TRBJ2-7 TRBV2 . TGTGCCAGCAGTTCCGGGACAGATTCCTACGAGCAGTACTTC CASSSGTDSYEQYF
. TRBJ1-2 TRBV9 . TGTGCCAGCAGCGTAGCCAGTAACTATGGCTACACCTTC CASSVASNYGYTF
. TRBJ1-1 TRBV5-6 . TGTGCCAGCAGCTTCAGGGGTGGGGGCAGTAGCGGAGCTTTCTTT CASSFRGGGSSGAFF
. TRBJ2-1 TRBV5-4 . TGTGCCAGCAGCTTGCGGTACAATGAGCAGTTCTTC CASSLRYNEQFF
. TRBJ1-2 TRBV5-1 . TGCGCCAGCAGCTTGCAGGGCAGGGCTAACTATGGCTACACCTTC CASSLQGRANYGYTF
TRBD1 TRBJ2-7 TRBV11-3 . TGTGCCAGCAGGCCGCAGGGGGCTTACGAGCAGTACTTC CASRPQGAYEQYF
TRBD2 TRBJ2-3 TRBV7-3 . TGTGCCAGCAGCCTCAGACCTAGCGGGAGCATAGATACGCAGTATTTT CASSLRPSGSIDTQYF
. TRBJ2-3 TRBV11-2 . TGTGCCAGCAGCGCCCGACAGGCAGATACGCAGTATTTT CASSARQADTQYF
TRBD2 TRBJ2-4 TRBV19 . TGTGCCACCTCGACTAGCGGGGGGCCGAGTCCCATTCAGTACTTC CATSTSGGPSPIQYF
. TRBJ2-7 TRBV11-3 . TGTGCCAGCAGCTTAGATCTATTGGGCGGCTCCTCCTACGAGCAGTACTTC CASSLDLLGGSSYEQYF
. TRBJ1-5 TRBV7-9 . TGTGCCAGCAGCTTAGGGTCGGGGGCGAATCAGCCCCAGCATTTT CASSLGSGANQPQHF
. TRBJ1-4 TRBV9 few TGTGCCAGCAGCGCGTCGGGGACGGATGAAAAACTGTTTTTT CASSASGTDEKLFF
. TRBJ2-2 TRBV11-2 . TGTGCCAGCAGCTTAGTCACGGGCAACACCGGGGAGCTGTTTTTT CASSLVTGNTGELFF
. TRBJ1-1 TRBV29-1 . TGCAGCGTTGAGGGGAGGGTGTGGACTGAAGCTTTCTTT CSVEGRVWTEAFF
. TRBJ2-3 TRBV6-5 . TGTGCCAGCAGTTACTCGGTTCCTAGCACAGATACGCAGTATTTT CASSYSVPSTDTQYF
TRBD1 TRBJ2-6 TRBV27 . TGTGCCAGCAGTTTACCCTATTTACAGGGGGCGACTGGTTTCTCTGGGGCCAACGTCCTGACTTTC CASSLPYLQGATGFSGANVLTF
TRBD1 TRBJ2-1 TRBV19 . TGTGCCAGTAACCCGGGACAGGGTAACTATGAGCAGTTCTTC CASNPGQGNYEQFF
. TRBJ2-7 TRBV7-8 . TGTGCCAGCACCCCTCCAAGGGTAGGCTCCTACGAGCAGTACTTC CASTPPRVGSYEQYF
TRBD2 TRBJ2-3 TRBV7-7 once TGTGCTAGCAGCTTTTCGGCGGGGGGAACAGATACGCAGTATTTT CASSFSAGGTDTQYF
. TRBJ1-4 TRBV19 . TGTGCCAGCCAAGCCGTCGGGGCCACTAATGAAAAACTGTTTTTT CASQAVGATNEKLFF
. TRBJ2-5 TRBV7-9 . TGTGCCAGCAGCTTACAGGGCCAGGGGGAGACCCAGTACTTC CASSLQGQGETQYF
TRBD1 TRBJ1-1 TRBV7-9 . TGTGCCAGCAGCTCCACAGGGGGAGGAACTGAAGCTTTCTTT CASSSTGGGTEAFF
. TRBJ2-1 TRBV7-8 once TGTGCCAGCAGCTCCCACGCGACTGAGCAGTTCTTC CASSSHATEQFF
TRBD2 TRBJ2-1 TRBV5-4 . TGTGCCAGCAGCTATATAGCGGGAGGCTCCTACAATGAGCAGTTCTTC CASSYIAGGSYNEQFF
. TRBJ2-1 TRBV11-2 . TGTGCCAGCAGCTTAGATTCGGTGGCGGAACAGTTCTTC CASSLDSVAEQFF
TRBD1 TRBJ2-7 TRBV6-1 . TGTGCCAGCAGTGCTTGGACAGGCTTCTCCTACGAGCAGTACTTC CASSAWTGFSYEQYF
. TRBJ1-2 TRBV4-3 . TGCGCCAGCAGCCCATCACAGGGAGGGTATGGCTACACCTTC CASSPSQGGYGYTF
. TRBJ1-5 TRBV2 . TGTGCCAGCACCCCCGGGGGCTGGCAGCCCCAGCATTTT CASTPGGWQPQHF
TRBD2 TRBJ2-2 TRBV11-3 once TGTGCCAGCAGTCCAGGACAGGGACTAGCGCGCGAAACGAACACCGGGGAGCTGTTTTTT CASSPGQGLARETNTGELFF
. TRBJ2-6 TRBV19 . TGTGCCAGTAGTATGTCACACTCTGGGGCCAACGTCCTGACTTTC CASSMSHSGANVLTF
. TRBJ1-3 TRBV5-1 . TGCGCCAGCAGCTTGGCCGACTTACACTCTGGAAACACCATATATTTT CASSLADLHSGNTIYF
. TRBJ1-2 TRBV5-5 few TGTGCCAGCAGTCCCCAGGGGACCTATGGCTACACCTTC CASSPQGTYGYTF
. TRBJ2-7 TRBV6-6 once TGTGCCAGCAAAACGGGGGATCTCTACGAGCAGTACTTC CASKTGDLYEQYF
. TRBJ2-7 TRBV11-2 few TGTGCCATTAGCGAGACCTACGAGCAGTACTTC CAISETYEQYF
. TRBJ1-1 TRBV6-1 . TGTGCCAGCGGGGGGGACGCTGAAGCTTTCTTT CASGGDAEAFF